This T cell receptor beta chain was observed in a study of radiotherapy plus CTLA-4 blockade in lung cancer. Study outcomes and limitations: In blood, tumor-derived TCR clones expanded after radiotherapy plus ipilimumab. Response, reportedly, was best predicted by interferon-beta along with early blood T cell clone dynamics.

Profiled with immunoSEQ multiplex PCR; TCRdb holds only in-frame clones, not every one. The sample consists of 30,000 or so clones, roughly 71% of them appearing once. The CDR3 length is 14 residues. The germline V gene encodes CDR1 MNHEY and CDR2 SVGAGI. The junction had 4 bases not matched to a gene; V was cut back by 6 bases and J by 2 bases. With regard to this clone: The antigen remains unidentified.

Sample: peripheral blood, taken from a patient treated with radiotherapy plus ipilimumab. The source is a human donor with non-small cell lung cancer whose response to radiotherapy plus ipilimumab could not be evaluated. This chain connects TRBV6-5 to TRBJ2-7, with 10 bases fitting TRBD1. Here the CDR3 DNA reads TGTGCCAGCAGCGGACAGGGGGGTGCCTACGAGCAGTACTTC. Translated: CASSGQGGAYEQYF.